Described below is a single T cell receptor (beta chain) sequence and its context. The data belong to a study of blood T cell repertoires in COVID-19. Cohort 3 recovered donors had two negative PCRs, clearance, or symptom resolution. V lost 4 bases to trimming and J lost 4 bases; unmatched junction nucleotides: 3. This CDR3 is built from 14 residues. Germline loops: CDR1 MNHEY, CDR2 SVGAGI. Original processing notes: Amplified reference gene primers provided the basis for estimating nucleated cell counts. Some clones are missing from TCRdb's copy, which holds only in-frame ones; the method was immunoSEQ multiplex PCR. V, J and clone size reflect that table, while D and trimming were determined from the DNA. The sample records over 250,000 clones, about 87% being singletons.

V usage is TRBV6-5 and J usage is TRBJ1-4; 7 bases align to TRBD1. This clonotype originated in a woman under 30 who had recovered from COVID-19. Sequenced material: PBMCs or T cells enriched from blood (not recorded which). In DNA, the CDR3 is TGTGCCAGCAGTTCCGGACAGGTTAATGAAAAACTGTTTTTT. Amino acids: CASSSGQVNEKLFF.